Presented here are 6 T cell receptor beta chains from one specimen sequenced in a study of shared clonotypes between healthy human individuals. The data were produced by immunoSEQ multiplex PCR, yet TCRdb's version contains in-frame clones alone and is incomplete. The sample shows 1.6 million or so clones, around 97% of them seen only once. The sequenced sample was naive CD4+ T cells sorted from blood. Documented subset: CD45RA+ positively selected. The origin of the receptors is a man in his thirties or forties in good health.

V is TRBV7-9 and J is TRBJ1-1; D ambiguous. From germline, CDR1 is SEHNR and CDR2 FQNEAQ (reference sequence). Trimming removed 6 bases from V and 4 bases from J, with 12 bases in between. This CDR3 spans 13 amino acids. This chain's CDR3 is CASSRDLGTEAFF. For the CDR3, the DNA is TGTGCCAGCAGTCGGGATCTGGGCACTGAAGCTTTCTTT.

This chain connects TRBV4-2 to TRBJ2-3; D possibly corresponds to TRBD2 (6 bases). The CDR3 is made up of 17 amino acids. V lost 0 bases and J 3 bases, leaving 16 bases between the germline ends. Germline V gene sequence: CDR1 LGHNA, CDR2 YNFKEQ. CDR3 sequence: CASSQEGSAGSTDTQYF. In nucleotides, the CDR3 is TGTGCCAGCAGCCAAGAGGGTTCAGCGGGCTCGACAGATACGCAGTATTTT.

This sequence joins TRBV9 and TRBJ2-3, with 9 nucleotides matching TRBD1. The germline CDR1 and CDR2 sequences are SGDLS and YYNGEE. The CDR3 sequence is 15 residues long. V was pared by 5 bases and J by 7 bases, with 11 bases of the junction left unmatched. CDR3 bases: TGTGCCAGCAGTTTTACAGCGGGACAGGGAAATACGCAGTATTTT. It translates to CASSFTAGQGNTQYF.

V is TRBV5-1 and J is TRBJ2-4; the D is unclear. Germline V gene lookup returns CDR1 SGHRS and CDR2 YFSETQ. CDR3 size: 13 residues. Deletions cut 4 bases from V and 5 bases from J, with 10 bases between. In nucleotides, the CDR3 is TGCGCCAGCAGCCAAGGCCTCGAAAACATTCAGTACTTC. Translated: CASSQGLENIQYF.

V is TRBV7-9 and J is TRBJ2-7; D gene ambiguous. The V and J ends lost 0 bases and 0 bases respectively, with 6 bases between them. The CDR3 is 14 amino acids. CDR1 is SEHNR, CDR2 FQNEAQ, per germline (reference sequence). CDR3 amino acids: CASSLAGISYEQYF. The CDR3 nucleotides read TGTGCCAGCAGCTTAGCAGGGATCTCCTACGAGCAGTACTTC.

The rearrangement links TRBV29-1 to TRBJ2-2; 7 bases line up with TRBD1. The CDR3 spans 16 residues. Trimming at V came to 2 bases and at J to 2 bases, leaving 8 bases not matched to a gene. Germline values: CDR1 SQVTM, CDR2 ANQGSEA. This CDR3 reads CSVESPDRANTGELFF. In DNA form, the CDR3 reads TGCAGCGTTGAAAGTCCCGACAGGGCTAACACCGGGGAGCTGTTTTTT.